This T cell receptor (beta chain) derives from a study of blood T cell repertoires in COVID-19. Overall study: Samples of COVID-19 (acute and convalescent) were obtained from the United States, Italy and Spain.

The count of this clone is one. This CDR3 comprises 17 residues. Germline V CDR1 and CDR2: SGHTA, FQGNSA. V lost 1 base, J lost 5 bases, and 20 bases lay in between. Method: immunoSEQ multiplex PCR; TCRdb's copy keeps in-frame clones and lacks some. The table shows under 300,000 clones, with more than 75% occurring only once. This TCR derives from a woman in her seventies with active or convalescent COVID-19. The genes are TRBV7-2 and TRBJ1-2; D remains ambiguous. The sample was peripheral blood. This chain's CDR3 is CASSLEPRILIHYGYTF. The CDR3 DNA reads as TGTGCCAGCAGCTTAGAGCCCAGGATCCTAATTCATTATGGCTACACCTTC.